In its sample, the clone carrying this T cell receptor (beta chain) was seen many times. The source of the sample is a study of read filtering for tumor transcriptome and immune sequencing. Molecular barcoded adaptors covering alpha/delta and beta/gamma chains were used on 400 to 450 ng RNA. One entry per CDR3 protein, called by TCRdb with MiXCR from the reads. In the table there are roughly 93,000 distinct CDR3 sequences, roughly 21% of which are singletons. Germline V gives CDR1 SNHLY, CDR2 FYNNEI. The germline V and J ends were trimmed by 5 bases and 3 bases, with 10 bases remaining between them. This CDR3 is 13 amino acids long.

The chain joins TRBV2 to TRBJ1-2; D not resolved. The source material was a population of CD138-negative cells sorted from bone marrow. This TCR came from a donor over 35 with multiple myeloma. The DNA for the CDR3 is TGTGCCAGCAGTACCCGGGGTGACTATGGCTACACCTTC. This encodes CASSTRGDYGYTF.